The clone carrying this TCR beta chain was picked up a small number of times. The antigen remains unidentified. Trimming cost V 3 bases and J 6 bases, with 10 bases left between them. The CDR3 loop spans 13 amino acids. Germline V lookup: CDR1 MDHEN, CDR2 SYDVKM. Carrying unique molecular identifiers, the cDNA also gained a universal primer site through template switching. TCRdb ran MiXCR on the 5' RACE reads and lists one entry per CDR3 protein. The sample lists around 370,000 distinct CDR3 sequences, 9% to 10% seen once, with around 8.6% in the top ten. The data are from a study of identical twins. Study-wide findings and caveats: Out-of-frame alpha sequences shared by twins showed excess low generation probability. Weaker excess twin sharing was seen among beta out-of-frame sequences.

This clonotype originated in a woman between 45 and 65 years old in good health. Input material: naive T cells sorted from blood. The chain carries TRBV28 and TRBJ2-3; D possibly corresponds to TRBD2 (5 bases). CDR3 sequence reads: CASSFFRGDTQYF. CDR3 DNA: TGTGCCAGCAGTTTTTTTCGGGGTGATACGCAGTATTTT.